This TCR beta chain was captured by sequencing in a study of blood T cell repertoires in COVID-19. Across the whole study: Spain, Italy and the United States supplied samples that represented acute and convalescent COVID-19. T cells, B-cell-depleted T cells, or PBMCs provided the cDNA or gDNA that served as material.

How the authors handled the data: Amplification of reference gene primers was used by the study to estimate nucleated cell counts. TCRdb's copy holds only in-frame clones and misses some; the assay was immunoSEQ multiplex PCR. V and J calls and clone size are copied from that table; D and trimming were computed from the DNA. The sample has about 140,000 clones; roughly 80% are singletons. The source of this sequence is a woman older than 75 in a cohort sampled during active or convalescent COVID-19. Sequenced sample: peripheral blood.

Here the CDR3 DNA reads TGTGCCAGCAGCTCACCTGGACAGAACTATGGCTACACCTTC. This gives the protein CASSSPGQNYGYTF. The chain employs TRBV27 and TRBJ1-2; possibly TRBD1 for D (6 bases). The CDR3 is 14 residues long. CDR1 is MNHEY, CDR2 SMNVEV, per germline (reference sequence). Trimming shortened V by 6 bases and J by 2 bases, and 13 bases separated the two germline ends.